This TCR beta chain derives from a study of T cells in lung cancer brain metastases (dated by TCRdb to 2016 to 2018). Looking at the study overall: Of the 20 to 25 patients, over 15 had a history of tobacco use, with a median of approximately 40 pack-years. Of the roughly 21 patients, around 19 received no interval therapy between resection of the primary and resection of the metastasis. The primary and brain metastasis specimens were acquired a median of around 350 days apart. The study compared TCR beta CDR3 repertoires of fully resected primary non-small cell lung cancers with those of paired brain metastases. A cohort of approximately 20 patients was included, from whom 40 specimens were contributed, with one primary lung lesion and one brain metastasis obtained from each patient. A median age at first diagnosis of around 50 years was recorded for the patients, of whom about nine were male and 11 were female. An average DNA integrity number of about 3.8 was found in both primary and metastatic specimens, and no significant difference was detected between sites.

Each sample received between about 2.24 and 5 ug of genomic DNA as input, and paired samples received equal DNA input. TCR beta libraries were constructed with the immunoSEQ hsTCRbeta Kit, with multiplexed V and J gene primers used across two PCR steps. Pooled libraries, together with positive and negative controls, were sequenced on an Illumina MiSeq with a 100-cycle paired-end protocol. As for the authors' bioinformatics: The immunoSEQ vendor processed the raw data into normalized, annotated TCR beta repertoire reports. Richness was counted as unique clones by nucleotide sequence, and total richness was extrapolated with the iChao1 and Efron-Thisted estimators. To characterize and compare the paired lesions, the analysis used Pielou's evenness, Simpson's index, the proportional abundance of the top-ten clones, and the Morisita overlap index. TCRdb carries this immuneACCESS record with in-frame sequences only. Its versions omit some clonotypes, under half of them owing to an unresolved V gene in the studies checked, with the rest unexplained. The DNA gave D and trimming, while V, J and clone size come from that table. The sample table holds roughly 4,700 clones, of which roughly 84% were seen once. The ten largest clones represent more than 2.5% of the sample.

Resection was performed in the patients for synchronous oligometastatic disease or for delayed recurrence of a solitary brain metastasis. To avoid including cancers other than NSCLC, any patient with a history of multiple malignancies was excluded. Using marked H&E slides as a guide, tumor areas were macrodissected from roughly 5 unstained 10 um sections that had been deparaffinized. Every specimen was formalin-fixed and paraffin-embedded (FFPE). The AllPrep DNA/RNA FFPE Kit was used to extract genomic DNA. In its sample, this clone was seen once. Its antigen is currently not known. Base qualities are not recorded, but no much larger clone differs from it by a single base. Results and caveats for the whole study, not just this receptor: DNA fragmentation in the FFPE samples may have kept the complete infiltrating T cell repertoire from being retrieved. A significantly larger repertoire fraction was made up by the ten most abundant clones in brain metastases than in primaries, which was suggestive of clonal expansion. Most clones were lesion-specific, with limited overlap between paired lesions (mean Morisita index approximately 0.25). Compared with their paired primaries, brain metastases had significantly fewer unique productive clones (median approximately 1,500 versus 4,500). Effects of preoperative corticosteroids on T cell infiltration in brain metastases could not be controlled.

What was sequenced was tumor tissue from the primary lung tumor. The sample's cell subset or site, from its label and the paper: primary lung cancer lesion. The source is a woman between 50 and 59 years old with non-small cell lung cancer.

The CDR3 protein sequence reads: CASSFGTSPDYTF. The sequence in DNA is TGTGCCAGCAGCTTTGGCACCTCCCCCGACTACACCTTC. The sequence joins TRBV7-9 to TRBJ1-2; no confident D gene assignment can be made. Including the terminal cysteine and phenylalanine, the CDR3 comprises 13 residues. Only the CDR3 DNA stays, 39 bases, in frame from base 1. Per the germline V gene (reference sequence), SEHNR is the CDR1 and FQNEAQ is the CDR2. Relative to germline, V is 3 bases shorter and J is 10 bases shorter, with 15 bases between their ends.